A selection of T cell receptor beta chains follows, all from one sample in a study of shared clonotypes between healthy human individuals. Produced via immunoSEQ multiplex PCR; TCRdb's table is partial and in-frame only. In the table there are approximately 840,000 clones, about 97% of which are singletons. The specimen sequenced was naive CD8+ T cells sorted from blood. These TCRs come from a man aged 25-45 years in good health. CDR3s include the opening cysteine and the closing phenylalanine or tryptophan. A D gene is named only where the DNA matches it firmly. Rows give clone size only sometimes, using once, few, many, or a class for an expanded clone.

CDR3aa: CASSPGQNTEAFF
CDR3nt: TGTGCCAGCAGCCCGGGACAGAACACTGAAGCTTTCTTT
abundance: .
d_gene: .
j_gene: TRBJ1-1
v_gene: TRBV9

CDR3aa: CAIMTDRAGGYTF
CDR3nt: TGTGCCATCATGACGGACAGGGCCGGTGGCTACACCTTC
abundance: .
d_gene: TRBD1
j_gene: TRBJ1-2
v_gene: TRBV10-3

CDR3aa: CASSLAPGTGSHGELFF
CDR3nt: TGTGCCAGCAGCTTAGCCCCCGGGACAGGGAGTCACGGGGAGCTGTTTTTT
abundance: once
d_gene: TRBD1
j_gene: TRBJ2-2
v_gene: TRBV11-2

CDR3aa: CASSQGIQAGEQETQYF
CDR3nt: TGCGCCAGCAGCCAAGGCATCCAGGCAGGGGAACAAGAGACCCAGTACTTC
abundance: .
d_gene: .
j_gene: TRBJ2-5
v_gene: TRBV4-1

CDR3aa: CAWSRDDAYEQYF
CDR3nt: TGTGCCTGGAGCAGAGACGACGCCTACGAGCAGTACTTC
abundance: .
d_gene: .
j_gene: TRBJ2-7
v_gene: TRBV30

CDR3aa: CASTLGGTGDYEQYF
CDR3nt: TGTGCCAGCACCTTGGGGGGTACAGGGGACTACGAGCAGTACTTC
abundance: .
d_gene: .
j_gene: TRBJ2-7
v_gene: TRBV28

CDR3aa: CASSLPPGDNEQFF
CDR3nt: TGTGCCAGCAGCTTACCGCCAGGGGACAATGAGCAGTTCTTC
abundance: .
d_gene: .
j_gene: TRBJ2-1
v_gene: TRBV7-9

CDR3aa: CASSKPGEGNGELFF
CDR3nt: TGCGCCAGCAGCAAACCCGGGGAGGGGAACGGGGAGCTGTTTTTT
abundance: .
d_gene: TRBD2
j_gene: TRBJ2-2
v_gene: TRBV5-1

CDR3aa: CASSASGTTREQYF
CDR3nt: TGTGCCAGCAGCGCGTCCGGGACTACTCGCGAGCAGTACTTC
abundance: once
d_gene: TRBD2
j_gene: TRBJ2-7
v_gene: TRBV9

CDR3aa: CASSMIRDRLYSNQPQHF
CDR3nt: TGTGCCAGCAGCATGATCCGGGACAGACTCTATAGCAATCAGCCCCAGCATTTT
abundance: .
d_gene: .
j_gene: TRBJ1-5
v_gene: TRBV12-1

CDR3aa: CASSGSTGGRQYF
CDR3nt: TGTGCCAGCAGTGGTTCGACAGGGGGCCGGCAGTACTTC
abundance: .
d_gene: TRBD1
j_gene: TRBJ2-7
v_gene: TRBV25-1

CDR3aa: CASSSSDRVFSYEQYF
CDR3nt: TGCGCCAGCAGCTCCTCGGACAGGGTTTTTTCCTACGAGCAGTACTTC
abundance: .
d_gene: TRBD1
j_gene: TRBJ2-7
v_gene: TRBV5-1

CDR3aa: CASTGQGAQPQHF
CDR3nt: TGTGCCAGCACCGGCCAGGGGGCACAGCCCCAGCATTTT
abundance: few
d_gene: .
j_gene: TRBJ1-5
v_gene: TRBV21-1

CDR3aa: CASSLGTDYGYTF
CDR3nt: TGTGCCAGCAGCTTGGGTACAGACTATGGCTACACCTTC
abundance: .
d_gene: .
j_gene: TRBJ1-2
v_gene: TRBV5-5

CDR3aa: CASSSLDRTYEQYF
CDR3nt: TGTGCCAGCAGCTCCTTGGACCGTACCTACGAGCAGTACTTC
abundance: .
d_gene: .
j_gene: TRBJ2-7
v_gene: TRBV11-2

CDR3aa: CASSFTHLDQPQHF
CDR3nt: TGTGCCAGCAGTTTCACACACTTAGATCAGCCCCAGCATTTT
abundance: .
d_gene: .
j_gene: TRBJ1-5
v_gene: TRBV27

CDR3aa: CASSFLAGGPYEQYF
CDR3nt: TGTGCCAGCAGCTTCTTAGCGGGAGGGCCCTACGAGCAGTACTTC
abundance: .
d_gene: TRBD2
j_gene: TRBJ2-7
v_gene: TRBV5-4

CDR3aa: CASGTTNTGELFF
CDR3nt: TGTGCCAGCGGGACGACGAACACCGGGGAGCTGTTTTTT
abundance: .
d_gene: .
j_gene: TRBJ2-2
v_gene: TRBV6-5

CDR3aa: CASSHGLAGETYEQYF
CDR3nt: TGTGCCAGCAGCCATGGACTAGCGGGGGAAACCTACGAGCAGTACTTC
abundance: .
d_gene: TRBD2
j_gene: TRBJ2-7
v_gene: TRBV7-2

CDR3aa: CASSSGTSYEQYF
CDR3nt: TGTGCCAGCAGCTCGGGGACCAGCTACGAGCAGTACTTC
abundance: .
d_gene: .
j_gene: TRBJ2-7
v_gene: TRBV7-8

CDR3aa: CASSTYIAGPSYNEQFF
CDR3nt: TGTGCCAGCAGCACTTACATAGCGGGCCCCTCCTACAATGAGCAGTTCTTC
abundance: .
d_gene: TRBD2
j_gene: TRBJ2-1
v_gene: TRBV9

CDR3aa: CASSPTGTAYEQYF
CDR3nt: TGTGCCAGCAGCCCGACCGGGACCGCCTACGAGCAGTACTTC
abundance: .
d_gene: .
j_gene: TRBJ2-7
v_gene: TRBV7-9

CDR3aa: CASSPTGWGNTEAFF
CDR3nt: TGTGCCAGCAGCCCCACAGGGTGGGGGAACACTGAAGCTTTCTTT
abundance: .
d_gene: .
j_gene: TRBJ1-1
v_gene: TRBV7-9

CDR3aa: CSVNGLAGVETQYF
CDR3nt: TGCAGCGTTAACGGACTAGCGGGAGTAGAGACCCAGTACTTC
abundance: .
d_gene: TRBD2
j_gene: TRBJ2-5
v_gene: TRBV29-1

CDR3aa: CASSPGTGGAFF
CDR3nt: TGTGCCAGCAGCCCTGGGACAGGGGGAGCTTTCTTT
abundance: .
d_gene: TRBD1
j_gene: TRBJ1-1
v_gene: TRBV13

CDR3aa: CASSLTNGEKLFF
CDR3nt: TGTGCCAGCAGTCTAACCAATGGTGAAAAACTGTTTTTT
abundance: .
d_gene: .
j_gene: TRBJ1-4
v_gene: TRBV27

CDR3aa: CASSFRADTDTQYF
CDR3nt: TGTGCCAGCAGTTTCAGAGCGGACACAGATACGCAGTATTTT
abundance: .
d_gene: .
j_gene: TRBJ2-3
v_gene: TRBV28

CDR3aa: CASSLNVNTEAFF
CDR3nt: TGTGCCAGCAGCTTAAATGTGAACACTGAAGCTTTCTTT
abundance: .
d_gene: .
j_gene: TRBJ1-1
v_gene: TRBV7-3

CDR3aa: CASGFGYEQYF
CDR3nt: TGTGCCAGCGGTTTTGGCTACGAGCAGTACTTC
abundance: .
d_gene: .
j_gene: TRBJ2-7
v_gene: TRBV27

CDR3aa: CAWSLTGKNEKLFF
CDR3nt: TGTGCCTGGAGCCTAACAGGGAAAAATGAAAAACTGTTTTTT
abundance: .
d_gene: .
j_gene: TRBJ1-4
v_gene: TRBV30

CDR3aa: CASSEGGLTPYEQYF
CDR3nt: TGTGCCAGCAGCGAGGGCGGACTCACACCGTACGAGCAGTACTTC
abundance: once
d_gene: .
j_gene: TRBJ2-7
v_gene: TRBV9

CDR3aa: CASSSLPYEQYF
CDR3nt: TGTGCCAGCAGCTCGCTCCCTTACGAGCAGTACTTC
abundance: .
d_gene: .
j_gene: TRBJ2-7
v_gene: TRBV7-8

CDR3aa: CASSLLGADQPQHF
CDR3nt: TGCGCCAGCAGCTTGCTGGGGGCAGATCAGCCCCAGCATTTT
abundance: .
d_gene: .
j_gene: TRBJ1-5
v_gene: TRBV5-1

CDR3aa: CASSLTQHDNEQFF
CDR3nt: TGTGCCAGCAGCTTAACACAGCACGACAATGAGCAGTTCTTC
abundance: .
d_gene: .
j_gene: TRBJ2-1
v_gene: TRBV7-3

CDR3aa: CASSLDLGAVEQYF
CDR3nt: TGCGCCAGCAGCTTGGATCTGGGGGCCGTCGAGCAGTACTTC
abundance: .
d_gene: .
j_gene: TRBJ2-7
v_gene: TRBV5-1

CDR3aa: CASSEYDRATDTQYF
CDR3nt: TGCGCCAGCAGTGAGTATGATAGGGCCACAGATACGCAGTATTTT
abundance: .
d_gene: .
j_gene: TRBJ2-3
v_gene: TRBV10-2